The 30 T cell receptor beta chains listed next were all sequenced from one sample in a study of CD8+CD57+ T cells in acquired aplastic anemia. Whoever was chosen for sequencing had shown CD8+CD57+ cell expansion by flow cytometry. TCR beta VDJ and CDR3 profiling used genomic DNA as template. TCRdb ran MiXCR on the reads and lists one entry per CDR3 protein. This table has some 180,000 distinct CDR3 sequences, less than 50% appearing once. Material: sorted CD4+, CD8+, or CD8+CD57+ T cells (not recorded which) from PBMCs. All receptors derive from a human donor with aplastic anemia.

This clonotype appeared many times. CDR3 in amino acids: CASSQATGTYEQYF. The CDR3 DNA reads as TGTGCCAGCAGCCAAGCGACAGGGACCTACGAGCAGTACTTC. The V call is TRBV4-2, the J call TRBJ2-7, with TRBD1 matching over 7 bases. There are 14 residues in the CDR3. With V trimmed by 1 base and J by 2 bases, 2 bases remained unmatched. Germline assignment: CDR1 LGHNA and CDR2 YNFKEQ.

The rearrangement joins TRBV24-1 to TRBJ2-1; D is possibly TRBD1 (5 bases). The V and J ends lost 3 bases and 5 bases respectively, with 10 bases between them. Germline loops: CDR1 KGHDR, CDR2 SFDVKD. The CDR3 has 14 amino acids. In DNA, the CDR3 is TGTGCCACCAGTGATGGTCCAGGGAACAATGAGCAGTTCTTC. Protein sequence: CATSDGPGNNEQFF.

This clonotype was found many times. The CDR3 region has the DNA TGTGCCAGCAACGGGGCGGCTAGCGGGGGATACGAGCAGTACTTC. This translates into CASNGAASGGYEQYF. The chain is built from TRBV28 and TRBJ2-7; 10 positions agree with TRBD2. V shed 7 bases, J shed 4 bases, and the junction held 10 bases outside the gene matches. Germline CDR1 MDHEN, CDR2 SYDVKM. The CDR3 spans 15 residues.

The CDR3 reads CASRRRSLGYEQYF. The DNA for the CDR3 is TGTGCCAGCAGGCGCAGAAGCCTTGGATACGAGCAGTACTTC. J is TRBJ2-7 and V is TRBV19; D is unclear. Germline CDR1 and CDR2: LNHDA and SQIVND (reference sequence). The ends were cut back, 9 bases at V and 4 bases at J, with 19 bases in the middle. This CDR3 is built from 14 residues.

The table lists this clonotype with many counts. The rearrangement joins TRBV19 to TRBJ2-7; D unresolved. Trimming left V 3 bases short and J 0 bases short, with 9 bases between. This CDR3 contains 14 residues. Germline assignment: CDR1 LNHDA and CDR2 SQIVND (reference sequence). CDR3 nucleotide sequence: TGTGCCAGTAGTATGGGCCTGAGCTCCTACGAGCAGTACTTC. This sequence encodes CASSMGLSSYEQYF.

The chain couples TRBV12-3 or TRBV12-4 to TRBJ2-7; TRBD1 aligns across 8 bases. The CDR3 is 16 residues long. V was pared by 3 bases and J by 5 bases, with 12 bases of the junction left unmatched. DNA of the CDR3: TGTGCCAGCAGTTTGAGTGGACAGGGTCGTTGGGACGAGCAGTACTTC. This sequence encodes CASSLSGQGRWDEQYF.

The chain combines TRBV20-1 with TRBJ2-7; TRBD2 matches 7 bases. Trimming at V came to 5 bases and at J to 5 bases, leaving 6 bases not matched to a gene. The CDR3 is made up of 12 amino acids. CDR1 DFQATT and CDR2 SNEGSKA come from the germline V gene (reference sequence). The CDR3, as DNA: TGCAGTGCTCCGAGCGGGACTAACGAGCAGTACTTC. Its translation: CSAPSGTNEQYF.

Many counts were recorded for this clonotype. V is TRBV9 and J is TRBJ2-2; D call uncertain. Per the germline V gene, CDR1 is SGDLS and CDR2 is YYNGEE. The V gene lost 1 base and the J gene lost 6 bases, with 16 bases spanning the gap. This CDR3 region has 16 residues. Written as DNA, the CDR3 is TGTGCCAGCAGCGTATTTGTAGCCCCTAGGGCCGGGGAGCTGTTTTTT. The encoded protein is CASSVFVAPRAGELFF.

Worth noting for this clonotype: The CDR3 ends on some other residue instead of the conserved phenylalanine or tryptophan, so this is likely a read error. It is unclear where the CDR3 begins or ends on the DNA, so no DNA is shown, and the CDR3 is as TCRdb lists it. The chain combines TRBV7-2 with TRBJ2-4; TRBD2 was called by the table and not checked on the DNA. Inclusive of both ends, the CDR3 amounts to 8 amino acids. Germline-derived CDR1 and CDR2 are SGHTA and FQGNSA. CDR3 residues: CASRERGG.

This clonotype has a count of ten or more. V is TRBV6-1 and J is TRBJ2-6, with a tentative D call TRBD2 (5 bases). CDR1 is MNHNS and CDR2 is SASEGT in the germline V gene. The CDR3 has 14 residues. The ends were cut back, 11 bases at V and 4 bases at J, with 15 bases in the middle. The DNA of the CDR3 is TGTGCCTCACGGGATGGAGGAGGGGCCAACGTCCTGACTTTC. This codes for CASRDGGGANVLTF.

The CDR3 region is CASCSGGPQEQFF. As DNA, the CDR3 is TGTGCCAGCTGCAGCGGGGGGCCTCAAGAGCAGTTCTTC. The genes are TRBV25-1 and TRBJ2-1; 9 bases are a match to TRBD2. Trimming took 8 bases from V and 10 from J; bases not matched to a gene: 9. Germline V CDR1 and CDR2: MGHDK, SYGVNS. This CDR3 has 13 residues.

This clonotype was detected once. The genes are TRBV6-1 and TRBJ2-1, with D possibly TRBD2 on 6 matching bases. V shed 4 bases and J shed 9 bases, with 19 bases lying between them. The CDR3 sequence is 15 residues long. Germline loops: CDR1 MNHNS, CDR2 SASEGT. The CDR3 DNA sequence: TGTGCCAGCAGTGGGGACTCCATAAGGGGCGCTGAGCAGTTCTTC. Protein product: CASSGDSIRGAEQFF.

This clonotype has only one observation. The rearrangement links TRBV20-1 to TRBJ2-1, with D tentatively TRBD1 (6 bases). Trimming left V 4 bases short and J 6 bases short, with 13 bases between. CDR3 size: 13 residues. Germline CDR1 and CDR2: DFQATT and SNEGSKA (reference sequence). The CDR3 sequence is CSATRQGTNEQFF. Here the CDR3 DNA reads TGCAGTGCTACCCGGCAGGGGACCAATGAGCAGTTCTTC.

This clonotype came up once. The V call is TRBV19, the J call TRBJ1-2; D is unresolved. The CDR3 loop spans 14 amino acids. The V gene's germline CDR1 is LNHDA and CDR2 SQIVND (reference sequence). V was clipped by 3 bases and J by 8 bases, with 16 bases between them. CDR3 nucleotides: TGTGCCAGTAGTATGAGAGAGGAGTCGGGAGGCTACACCTTC. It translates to CASSMREESGGYTF.

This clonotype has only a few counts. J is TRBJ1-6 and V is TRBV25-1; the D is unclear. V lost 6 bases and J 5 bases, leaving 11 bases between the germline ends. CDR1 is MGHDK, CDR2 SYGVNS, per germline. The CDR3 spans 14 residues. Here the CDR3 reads CASSLTENNSPLHF. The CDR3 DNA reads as TGTGCCAGCAGCCTGACGGAGAATAATTCACCCCTCCACTTT.

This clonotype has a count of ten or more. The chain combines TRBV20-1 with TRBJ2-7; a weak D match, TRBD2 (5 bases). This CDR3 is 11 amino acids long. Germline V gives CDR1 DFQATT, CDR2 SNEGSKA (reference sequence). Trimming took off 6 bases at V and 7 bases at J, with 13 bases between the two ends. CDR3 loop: CSAENRGEQYF. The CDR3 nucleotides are TGCAGTGCGGAGAACCGGGGTGAGCAGTACTTC.

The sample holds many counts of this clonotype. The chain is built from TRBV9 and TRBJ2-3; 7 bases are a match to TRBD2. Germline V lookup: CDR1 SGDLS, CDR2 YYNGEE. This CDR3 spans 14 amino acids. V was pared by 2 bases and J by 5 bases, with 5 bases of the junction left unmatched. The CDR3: CASSVSRGGDTQYF. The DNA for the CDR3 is TGTGCCAGCAGCGTGTCCCGCGGGGGAGATACGCAGTATTTT.

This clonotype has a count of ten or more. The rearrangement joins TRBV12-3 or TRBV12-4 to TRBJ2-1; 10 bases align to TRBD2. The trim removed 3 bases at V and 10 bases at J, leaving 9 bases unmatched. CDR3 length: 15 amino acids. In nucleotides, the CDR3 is TGTGCCAGCAGTTTGTCCAGCGGGGGGGCGCGCGAGCAGTTCTTC. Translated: CASSLSSGGAREQFF.

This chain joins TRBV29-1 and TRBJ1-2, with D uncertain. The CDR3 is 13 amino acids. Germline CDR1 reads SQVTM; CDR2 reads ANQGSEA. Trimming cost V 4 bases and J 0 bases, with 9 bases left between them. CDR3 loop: CSVAQIANYGYTF. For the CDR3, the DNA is TGCAGCGTTGCTCAAATAGCTAACTATGGCTACACCTTC.

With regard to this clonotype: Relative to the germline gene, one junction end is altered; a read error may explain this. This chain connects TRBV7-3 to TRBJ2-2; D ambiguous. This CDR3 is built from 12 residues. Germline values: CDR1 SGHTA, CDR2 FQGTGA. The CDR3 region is CASSSSTGELFF. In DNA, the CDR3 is TGTGCTAGCAGCTCGTCCACCGGGGAGCTGTTTTTT.

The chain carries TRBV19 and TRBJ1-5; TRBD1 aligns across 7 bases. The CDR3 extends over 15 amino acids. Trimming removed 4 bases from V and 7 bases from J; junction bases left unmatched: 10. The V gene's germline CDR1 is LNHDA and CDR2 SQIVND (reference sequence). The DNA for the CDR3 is TGTGCCAGTAGTAGGTTTACAGGGGATGAACAGCCCCAGCATTTT. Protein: CASSRFTGDEQPQHF.

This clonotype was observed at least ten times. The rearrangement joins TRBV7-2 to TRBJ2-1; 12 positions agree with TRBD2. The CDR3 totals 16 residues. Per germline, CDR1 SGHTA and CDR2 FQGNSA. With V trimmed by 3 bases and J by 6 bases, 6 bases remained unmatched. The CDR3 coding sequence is TGTGCCAGCAGCTTTAGGCTAGCGGGGGGGGGCAATGAGCAGTTCTTC. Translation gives CASSFRLAGGGNEQFF.

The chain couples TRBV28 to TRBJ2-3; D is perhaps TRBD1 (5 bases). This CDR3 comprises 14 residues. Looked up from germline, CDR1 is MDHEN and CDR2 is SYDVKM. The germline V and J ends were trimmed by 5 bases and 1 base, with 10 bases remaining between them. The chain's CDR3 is CASSPLQGTDTQYF. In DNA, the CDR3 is TGTGCCAGCAGTCCTCTACAGGGCACAGATACGCAGTATTTT.

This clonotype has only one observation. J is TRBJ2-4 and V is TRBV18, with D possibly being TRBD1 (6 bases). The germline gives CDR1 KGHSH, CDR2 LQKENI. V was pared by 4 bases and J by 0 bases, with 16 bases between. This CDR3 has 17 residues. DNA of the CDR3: TGTGCCAGCTCACGACAGCAGGGGACCCTAGCCAAAAACATTCAGTACTTC. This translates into CASSRQQGTLAKNIQYF.

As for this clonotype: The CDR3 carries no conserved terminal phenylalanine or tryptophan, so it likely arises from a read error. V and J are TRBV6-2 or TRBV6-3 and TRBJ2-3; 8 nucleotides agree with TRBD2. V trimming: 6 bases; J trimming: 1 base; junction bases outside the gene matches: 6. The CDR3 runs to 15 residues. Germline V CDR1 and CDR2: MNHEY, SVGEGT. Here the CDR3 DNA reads TGTGCCAGCAGCGATGGGCGGGGGGGCACAGATACGCAGTATCTT. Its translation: CASSDGRGGTDTQYL.

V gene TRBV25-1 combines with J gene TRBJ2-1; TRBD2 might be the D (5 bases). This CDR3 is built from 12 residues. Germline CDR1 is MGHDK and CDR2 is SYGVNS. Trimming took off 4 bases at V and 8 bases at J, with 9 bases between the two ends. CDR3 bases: TGTGCCAGCAGTGCCGACGGGGATGAGCAGTTCTTC. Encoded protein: CASSADGDEQFF. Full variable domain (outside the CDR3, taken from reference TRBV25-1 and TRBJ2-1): EADIYQTPRYLVIGTGKKITLECSQTMGHDKMYWYQQDPGMELHLIHYSYGVNSTEKGDLSSESTVSRIRTEHFPLTLESARPSHTSQYLCASSADGDEQFFGPGTRLTVL.

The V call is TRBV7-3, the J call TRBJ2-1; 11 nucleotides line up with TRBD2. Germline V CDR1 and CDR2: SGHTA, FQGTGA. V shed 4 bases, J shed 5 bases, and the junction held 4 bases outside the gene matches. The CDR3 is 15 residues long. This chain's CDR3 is CASSYTGLADNEQFF. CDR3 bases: TGTGCCAGCAGCTACACGGGACTAGCGGACAATGAGCAGTTCTTC.

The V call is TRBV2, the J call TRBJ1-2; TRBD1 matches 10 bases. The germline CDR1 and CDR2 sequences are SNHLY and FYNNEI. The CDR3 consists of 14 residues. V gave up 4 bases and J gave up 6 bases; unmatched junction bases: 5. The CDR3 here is CASSVRQGANGYTF. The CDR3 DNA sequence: TGTGCCAGCAGTGTCCGACAGGGGGCGAATGGCTACACCTTC.

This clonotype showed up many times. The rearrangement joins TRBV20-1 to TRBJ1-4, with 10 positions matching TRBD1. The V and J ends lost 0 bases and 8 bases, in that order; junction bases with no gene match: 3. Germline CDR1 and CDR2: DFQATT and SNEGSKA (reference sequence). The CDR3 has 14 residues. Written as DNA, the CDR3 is TGCAGTGCTAGAGATGGACAGGGGGGAGAAAAACTGTTTTTT. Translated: CSARDGQGGEKLFF.

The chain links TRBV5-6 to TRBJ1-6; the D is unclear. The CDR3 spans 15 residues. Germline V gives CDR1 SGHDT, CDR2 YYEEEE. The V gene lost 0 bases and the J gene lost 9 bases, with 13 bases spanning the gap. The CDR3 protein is CASSLGGLVGSPLHF. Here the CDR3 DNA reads TGTGCCAGCAGCTTGGGAGGACTGGTGGGTTCACCCCTCCACTTT.